The rows below give T cell receptor beta chains drawn from one sample of a study of graft-versus-host responses after intestinal transplantation. These receptors have no known antigen. Here immunoSEQ multiplex PCR was the method, and the copy in TCRdb shows in-frame clones only, minus some. Found here are 130,000 or so clones, about 93% of them singletons; the top ten hold roughly 0.19%. The material sequenced was unstimulated CD4+ T cells sorted from spleen or lymph node cells, taken before intestinal transplant. The origin of the receptors is a human donor who received an intestinal transplant. The CDR3 runs from the conserved cysteine through the conserved F or W. A D gene is named only where the DNA matches it firmly. Some rows have no size entry. The others give once, few or many, or a class for an expanded clone.

>TRBJ2-3|TRBD1|.|TRBV28
TGTGCCACCGGGGACAGGGTTGGCACAGATACGCAGTATTTT
CATGDRVGTDTQYF
>TRBJ1-2|.|.|TRBV5-1
TGCGCCAGCAGCTTGAAAACAGGAGCTAACTATGGCTACACCTTC
CASSLKTGANYGYTF
>TRBJ1-4|TRBD1|.|TRBV30
TGTGCCTGGAGAGAGGACAGGGGTGATGAAAAACTGTTTTTT
CAWREDRGDEKLFF
>TRBJ1-5|.|.|TRBV5-1
TGCGCCAGCAGCTTAGGGGGGACCAATCAGCCCCAGCATTTT
CASSLGGTNQPQHF
>TRBJ2-1|TRBD2|.|TRBV9
TGTGCCAGCAGCGCGTCCGGACTAGCGAGATACAATGAGCAGTTCTTC
CASSASGLARYNEQFF
>TRBJ1-1|.|.|TRBV9
TGTGCCAGCAGCGTAGAAACAGGAGGCACTGAAGCTTTCTTT
CASSVETGGTEAFF
>TRBJ1-5|TRBD1|.|TRBV27
TGTGCCAGCAGTTTAACAGGGGTCAATCAGCCCCAGCATTTT
CASSLTGVNQPQHF
>TRBJ2-3|.|.|TRBV18
TGTGCCAGCTCAGATATTACAGGTTCCGATACGCAGTATTTT
CASSDITGSDTQYF
>TRBJ2-3|.|.|TRBV7-7
TGTGCTAGCAGCTTAGATCGTACAAATACGCAGTATTTT
CASSLDRTNTQYF
>TRBJ2-3|.|once|TRBV7-3
TGTGCCAGCAGCTTAGGTATAGGGGGGCTGCGCACAGATACGCAGTATTTT
CASSLGIGGLRTDTQYF
>TRBJ1-2|.|.|TRBV6-6
TGTGCCAGCAGCTACTCGTCGGACTATGGCTACACCTTC
CASSYSSDYGYTF
>TRBJ1-1|.|few|TRBV10-3
TGTGCCATCAGTGAGTCTCGCGGTGAAGCTTTCTTT
CAISESRGEAFF
>TRBJ2-1|.|.|TRBV28
TGTGCCAGCAGTTATCGAGGTGGGCTGGTGCAGTTCTTC
CASSYRGGLVQFF
>TRBJ1-2|TRBD1|.|TRBV5-1
TGCGCCAGCAGCGCACAGGGGGCGAATGGTGGCTACACCTTC
CASSAQGANGGYTF
>TRBJ1-4|.|.|TRBV5-5
TGTGCCAGCAGCTACCAACGGGGGAAGGAAAAACTGTTTTTT
CASSYQRGKEKLFF
>TRBJ2-7|.|.|TRBV7-2
TGTGCCAGCAGCCTGGGTCAAGGAATGTACGAGCAGTACTTC
CASSLGQGMYEQYF
>TRBJ2-7|TRBD1|.|TRBV5-1
TGCGCCAGCAGCGCCCAGGGGGCCCGGACCTACGAGCAGTACTTC
CASSAQGARTYEQYF
>TRBJ2-7|.|.|TRBV4-2
TGTGCCAGCAGCGGACTCGGCAGCTCCTACGAGCAGTACTTC
CASSGLGSSYEQYF
>TRBJ2-1|.|.|TRBV19
TGTGCCAGTAGTGCCGGGGCCTCGAGGAATGAGCAGTTCTTC
CASSAGASRNEQFF
>TRBJ2-5|TRBD2|once|TRBV5-1
TGCGCCAGCAGCTTCCTTTTAGCGGGAGGAGACCAGTACTTC
CASSFLLAGGDQYF
>TRBJ2-7|.|.|TRBV21-1
TGTGCCAGCATAGGTGGAACCTACGAGCAGTACTTC
CASIGGTYEQYF
>TRBJ2-7|TRBD1|few|TRBV5-4
TGTGCCAGCAGCTTGCCGGGACAGCTTTCCTACGAGCAGTACTTC
CASSLPGQLSYEQYF
>TRBJ2-7|.|.|TRBV5-6
TGTGCCAGCAGCTTGTCCCCCCGCGAGCAGTACTTC
CASSLSPREQYF
>TRBJ2-7|.|.|TRBV5-8
TGTGCCAGCAGTTTTTCCTACGAGCAGTACTTC
CASSFSYEQYF
>TRBJ1-5|.|.|TRBV2
TGTGCCAGCAGTGTGGACAGAAATCAGCCCCAGCATTTT
CASSVDRNQPQHF
>TRBJ2-3|.|.|TRBV4-3
TGCGCCAGCAGCCATGCAGTAGGGGGATCTAGCACAGATACGCAGTATTTT
CASSHAVGGSSTDTQYF
>TRBJ2-7|TRBD1|.|TRBV13
TGTGCCAGCAGCGTACCGGGACAGGGGTCGTTCGACGAGCAGTACTTC
CASSVPGQGSFDEQYF
>TRBJ2-7|TRBD1|.|TRBV5-5
TGTGCCAGCAGCCACGACAGGGGTCGGTACGAGCAGTACTTC
CASSHDRGRYEQYF
>TRBJ2-7|.|few|TRBV5-8
TGTGCCAGCGCGGCCTACGAGCAGTACTTC
CASAAYEQYF
>TRBJ2-7|TRBD2|.|TRBV7-6
TGTGCCAGCAGCACCCCTAGCGGGAGTTCCCCGGGCGAGCAGTACTTC
CASSTPSGSSPGEQYF
>TRBJ1-6|.|once|TRBV6-6
TGTGCCAGCAACTCAGACAGCACCTATTCACCCCTCCACTTT
CASNSDSTYSPLHF
>TRBJ1-5|.|.|TRBV28
TGTGCCAGCAGTTTAGTTGGTCAGCCCCAGCATTTT
CASSLVGQPQHF
>TRBJ2-5|TRBD2|.|TRBV19
TGTGCCAGTAGTATTCGGGCTAGCGGGAGTCCAGAGACCCAGTACTTC
CASSIRASGSPETQYF
>TRBJ2-3|TRBD2|.|TRBV5-1
TGCGCCAGCAGCGTGGAGCGGGAGGCTAGCACAGATACGCAGTATTTT
CASSVEREASTDTQYF
>TRBJ1-1|TRBD1|.|TRBV28
TGTGCCAGCAGTTTATTGCGCGGGACAGGGGGCACTGAAGCTTTCTTT
CASSLLRGTGGTEAFF
>TRBJ1-2|.|.|TRBV6-5
TGTGCCAGCAGTTACGGCCCGGGTGGCTACACCTTC
CASSYGPGGYTF
>TRBJ2-7|TRBD2|once|TRBV7-2
TGTGCCAGCAGCTTAGATTCGTCTAGCGGTACCTACGAGCAGTACTTC
CASSLDSSSGTYEQYF
>TRBJ1-2|.|.|TRBV7-9
TGTGCCAGCAGCTTTTTGCAGCCAGGGGACTATGGCTACACCTTC
CASSFLQPGDYGYTF
>TRBJ2-2|.|.|TRBV28
TGTGCCAGCAGTTTAGAGTTGGGGGCCGGCGGGGAGCTGTTTTTT
CASSLELGAGGELFF
>TRBJ2-7|.|.|TRBV4-1
TGCGCCAGCAGCCCGGGGGTCCTGGGGGCAGACGAGCAGTACTTC
CASSPGVLGADEQYF
>TRBJ2-7|TRBD1|.|TRBV7-9
TGTGCCAGCAGCCCCCTAGGACAGGGACATGTCTACGAGCAGTACTTC
CASSPLGQGHVYEQYF
>TRBJ1-2|.|.|TRBV25-1
TGTGCCAGCAGTGAGGGTTTTGGCTACACCTTC
CASSEGFGYTF
>TRBJ2-1|TRBD2|.|TRBV5-8
TGTGCCAGCAGTCGAAGCGGGAGTGGGCACAATGAGCAGTTCTTC
CASSRSGSGHNEQFF
>TRBJ2-1|TRBD1|.|TRBV19
TGTGCCAGTAGTCCCCTCGGCTCGTGGGACAGGGGGAATGAGCAGTTCTTC
CASSPLGSWDRGNEQFF
>TRBJ2-7|.|.|TRBV9
TGTGCCAGCAGCGTAGAACCGGGAGCACCGAACGAGCAGTACTTC
CASSVEPGAPNEQYF
>TRBJ2-3|.|.|TRBV14
TGTGCCAGCAGCCAAGTCCGAGATACGCAGTATTTT
CASSQVRDTQYF
>TRBJ2-5|TRBD2|.|TRBV28
TGTGCCAGCAGGGCGACTAGCGGGGGACAAGAGACCCAGTACTTC
CASRATSGGQETQYF
>TRBJ2-4|.|once|TRBV15
TGTGCCACCAGCAGAGAGTTGGCTGTCGCCAAAAACATTCAGTACTTC
CATSRELAVAKNIQYF
>TRBJ1-1|.|.|TRBV7-8
TGTGCCAGCAGCTTAGCGCTTACCCTGAACACTGAAGCTTTCTTT
CASSLALTLNTEAFF
>TRBJ1-1|TRBD1|.|TRBV10-3
TGTGCCATCGGACAGGGGGCAGGGTACACTGAAGCTTTCTTT
CAIGQGAGYTEAFF
>TRBJ1-5|.|.|TRBV7-9
TGTGCCAGCAGCTTAGCGAGTGGGACGGGCAATCAGCCCCAGCATTTT
CASSLASGTGNQPQHF
>TRBJ2-1|.|.|TRBV28
TGTGCCAGCAGTTCCCCCATGGACCAAATTGGTTTCTCGCATGAGCAGTTCTTC
CASSSPMDQIGFSHEQFF
>TRBJ2-1|.|.|TRBV21-1
TGTGCCAGCAGCAAAGCAGGGGGGTATGAGCAGTTCTTC
CASSKAGGYEQFF
>TRBJ1-1|.|.|TRBV19
TGTGCCAGTACCCAGGGGCCTGAAGCTTTCTTT
CASTQGPEAFF